The following is a T cell receptor (beta chain) sequence with its context. Its antigen is still unknown. The data belong to a study of cytomegalovirus exposure and HLA in healthy donors. Whole-study findings and limits: The study flagged approximately 180 TCR beta chains as cytomegalovirus-associated. Cytomegalovirus status, reportedly, was diagnosed with high specificity and sensitivity by the classifier. An analysis done earlier found most TCR beta V segments productive about 87% or about 30% of the time.

PCR used 60 Vbeta primers and 13 Jbeta primers. Method: immunoSEQ multiplex PCR; TCRdb's copy keeps in-frame clones and lacks some. Of about 140,000 clones in the sample, 76% were seen once. This receptor was taken from a man aged 35 to 55 in good health and CMV-seronegative. The sequencing sample was made of PBMCs.

The CDR3 sequence is CASSSSRQGVSYEQYF. The DNA for the CDR3 is TGTGCCAGCAGCTCTAGCCGACAGGGTGTCAGTTACGAGCAGTACTTC. This chain connects TRBV5-4 to TRBJ2-7; 7 bases fit TRBD1. Per the germline V gene, CDR1 is SGHNT and CDR2 is YYREEE (reference sequence). V gave up 3 bases and J gave up 4 bases; unmatched junction bases: 13. The length of the CDR3 is 16 residues.